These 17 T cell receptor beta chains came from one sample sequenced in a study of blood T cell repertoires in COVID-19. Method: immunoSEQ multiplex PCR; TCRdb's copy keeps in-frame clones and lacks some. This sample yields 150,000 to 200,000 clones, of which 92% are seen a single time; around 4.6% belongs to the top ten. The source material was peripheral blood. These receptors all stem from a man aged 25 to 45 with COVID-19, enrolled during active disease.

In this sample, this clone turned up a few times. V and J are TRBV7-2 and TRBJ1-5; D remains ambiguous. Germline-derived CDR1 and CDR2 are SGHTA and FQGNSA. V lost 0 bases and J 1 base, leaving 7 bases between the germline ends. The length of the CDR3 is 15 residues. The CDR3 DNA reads TGTGCCAGCAGCTTAGCCCCGGGAAGCAATCAGCCCCAGCATTTT. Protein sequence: CASSLAPGSNQPQHF.

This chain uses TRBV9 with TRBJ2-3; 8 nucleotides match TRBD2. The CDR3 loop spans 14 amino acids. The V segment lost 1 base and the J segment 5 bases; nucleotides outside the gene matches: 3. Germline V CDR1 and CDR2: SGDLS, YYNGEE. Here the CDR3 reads CASSVFLAGDTQYF. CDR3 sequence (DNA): TGTGCCAGCAGCGTATTTCTAGCGGGAGATACGCAGTATTTT.

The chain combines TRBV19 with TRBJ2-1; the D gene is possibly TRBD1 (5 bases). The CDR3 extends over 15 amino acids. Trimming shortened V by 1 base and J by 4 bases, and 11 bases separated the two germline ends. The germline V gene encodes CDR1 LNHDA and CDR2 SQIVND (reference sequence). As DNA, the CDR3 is TGTGCCAGTAGTATAGCCCGACAGCTATACAATGAGCAGTTCTTC. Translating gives CASSIARQLYNEQFF.

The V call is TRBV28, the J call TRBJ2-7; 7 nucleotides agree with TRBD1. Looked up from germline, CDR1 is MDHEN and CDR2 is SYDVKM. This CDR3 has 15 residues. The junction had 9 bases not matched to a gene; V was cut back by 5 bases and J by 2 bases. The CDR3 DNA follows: TGTGCCAGCAGTACCACGGGACAGCCCCCCTACGAGCAGTACTTC. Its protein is CASSTTGQPPYEQYF.

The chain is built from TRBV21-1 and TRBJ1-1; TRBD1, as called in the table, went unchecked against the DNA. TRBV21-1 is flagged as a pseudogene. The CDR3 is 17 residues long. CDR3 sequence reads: CASSKALLDRANTEAFF. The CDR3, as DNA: TGTGCCAGCAGCAAAGCGCTTTTGGACAGGGCTAACACTGAAGCTTTCTTT.

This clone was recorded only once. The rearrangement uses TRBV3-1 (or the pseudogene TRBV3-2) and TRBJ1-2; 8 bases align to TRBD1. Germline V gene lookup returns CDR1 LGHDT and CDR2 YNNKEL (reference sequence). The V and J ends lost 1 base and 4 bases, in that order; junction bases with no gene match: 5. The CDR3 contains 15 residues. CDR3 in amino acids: CASSQGPGQGYGYTF. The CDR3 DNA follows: TGTGCCAGCAGCCAAGGCCCAGGACAGGGCTATGGCTACACCTTC.

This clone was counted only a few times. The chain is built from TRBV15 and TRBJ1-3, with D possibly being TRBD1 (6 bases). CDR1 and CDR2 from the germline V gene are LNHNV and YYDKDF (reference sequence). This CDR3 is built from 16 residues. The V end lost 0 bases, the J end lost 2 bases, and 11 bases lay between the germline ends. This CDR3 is CATSRDRAGAGNTIYF. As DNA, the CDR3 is TGTGCCACCAGCAGAGATCGGGCAGGGGCTGGAAACACCATATATTTT.

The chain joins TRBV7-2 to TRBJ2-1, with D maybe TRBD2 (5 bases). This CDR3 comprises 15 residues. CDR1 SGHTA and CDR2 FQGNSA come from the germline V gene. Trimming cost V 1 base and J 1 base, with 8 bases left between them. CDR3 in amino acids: CASSLEWRSYNEQFF. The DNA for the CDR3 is TGTGCCAGCAGCTTAGAGTGGAGGTCCTACAATGAGCAGTTCTTC.

The CDR3 bases are TGTGCCAGCAGCCAAGATCACGAGCCCTGTGGACAGTCCTACGAGCAGTACTTC. It is translated as CASSQDHEPCGQSYEQYF. The chain employs TRBV3-1 (or the pseudogene TRBV3-2) and TRBJ2-7, with D possibly matching TRBD1 (6 bases). V shed 0 bases and J shed 1 base, with 19 bases lying between them. The CDR3 is 18 residues long. Germline values: CDR1 LGHDT, CDR2 YNNKEL (reference sequence).

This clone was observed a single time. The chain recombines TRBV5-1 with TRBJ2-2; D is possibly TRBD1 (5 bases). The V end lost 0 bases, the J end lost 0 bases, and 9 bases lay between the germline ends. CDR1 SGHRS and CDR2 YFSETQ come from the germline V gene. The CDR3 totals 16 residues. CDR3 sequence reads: CASSLATGTNTGELFF. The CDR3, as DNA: TGCGCCAGCAGCTTGGCTACAGGAACGAACACCGGGGAGCTGTTTTTT.

CDR3 sequence reads: CASSLDRAFYEQYF. CDR3 coding DNA: TGTGCCAGCAGTTTAGACAGGGCATTCTACGAGCAGTACTTC. The rearrangement uses TRBV28 and TRBJ2-7, with TRBD1 matching 7 bases. The V gene's germline CDR1 is MDHEN and CDR2 SYDVKM. V lost 2 bases to trimming and J lost 3 bases; unmatched junction nucleotides: 4. The length of the CDR3 is 14 residues. The whole variable domain, remainder taken from reference TRBV28 and TRBJ2-7, is DVKVTQSSRYLVKRTGEKVFLECVQDMDHENMFWYRQDPGLGLRLIYFSYDVKMKEKGDIPEGYSVSREKKERFSLILESASTNQTSMYLCASSLDRAFYEQYFGPGTRLTVT.

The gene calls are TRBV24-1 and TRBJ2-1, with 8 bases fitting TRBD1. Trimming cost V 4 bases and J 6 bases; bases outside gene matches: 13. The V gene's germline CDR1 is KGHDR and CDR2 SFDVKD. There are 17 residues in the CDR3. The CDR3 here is CATSDSQGARGSNEQFF. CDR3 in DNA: TGTGCCACCAGTGACAGTCAGGGGGCACGAGGTAGCAATGAGCAGTTCTTC.

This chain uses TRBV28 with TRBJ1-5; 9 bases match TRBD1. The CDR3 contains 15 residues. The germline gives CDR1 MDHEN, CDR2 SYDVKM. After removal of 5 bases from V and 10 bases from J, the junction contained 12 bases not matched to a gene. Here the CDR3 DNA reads TGTGCCAGCAGTCCGGGACAGGGAAGTTTATCCCCCCAGCATTTT. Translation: CASSPGQGSLSPQHF.

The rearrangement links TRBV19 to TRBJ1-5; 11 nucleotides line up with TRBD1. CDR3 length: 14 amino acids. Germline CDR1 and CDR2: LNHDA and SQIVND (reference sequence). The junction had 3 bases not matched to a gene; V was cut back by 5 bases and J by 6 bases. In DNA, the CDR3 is TGTGCCAGTAGTGGACAGGGGGCTTTTCAGCCCCAGCATTTT. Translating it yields CASSGQGAFQPQHF.

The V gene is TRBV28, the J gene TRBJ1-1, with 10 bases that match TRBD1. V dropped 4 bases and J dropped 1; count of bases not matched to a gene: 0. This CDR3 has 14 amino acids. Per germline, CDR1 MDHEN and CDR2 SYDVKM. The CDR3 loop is CASSWDRGNTEAFF. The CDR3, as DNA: TGTGCCAGCAGTTGGGACAGGGGGAACACTGAAGCTTTCTTT.

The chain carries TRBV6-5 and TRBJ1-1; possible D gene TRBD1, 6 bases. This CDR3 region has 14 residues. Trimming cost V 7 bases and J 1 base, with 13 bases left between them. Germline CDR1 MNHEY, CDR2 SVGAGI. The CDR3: CASKAGASNTEAFF. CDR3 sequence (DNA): TGTGCCAGCAAGGCAGGGGCCTCGAACACTGAAGCTTTCTTT.

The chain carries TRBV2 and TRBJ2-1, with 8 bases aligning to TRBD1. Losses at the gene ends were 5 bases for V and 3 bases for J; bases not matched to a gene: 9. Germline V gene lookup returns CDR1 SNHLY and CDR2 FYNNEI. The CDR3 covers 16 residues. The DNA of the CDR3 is TGTGCCAGCAGTAGCCTTAGGACAGGGCGCTACAATGAGCAGTTCTTC. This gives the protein CASSSLRTGRYNEQFF.